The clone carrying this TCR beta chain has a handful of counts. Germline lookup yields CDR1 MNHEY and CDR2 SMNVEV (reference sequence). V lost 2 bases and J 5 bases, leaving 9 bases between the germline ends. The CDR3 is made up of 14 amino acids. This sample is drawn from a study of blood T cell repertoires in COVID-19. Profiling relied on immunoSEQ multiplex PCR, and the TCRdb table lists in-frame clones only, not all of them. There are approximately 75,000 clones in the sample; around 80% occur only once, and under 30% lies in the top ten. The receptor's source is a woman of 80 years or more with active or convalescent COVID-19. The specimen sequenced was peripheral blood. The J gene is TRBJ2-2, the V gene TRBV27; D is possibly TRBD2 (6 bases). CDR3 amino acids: CASSLTRGTGELFF. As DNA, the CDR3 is TGTGCCAGCAGTTTAACCCGGGGGACCGGGGAGCTGTTTTTT.